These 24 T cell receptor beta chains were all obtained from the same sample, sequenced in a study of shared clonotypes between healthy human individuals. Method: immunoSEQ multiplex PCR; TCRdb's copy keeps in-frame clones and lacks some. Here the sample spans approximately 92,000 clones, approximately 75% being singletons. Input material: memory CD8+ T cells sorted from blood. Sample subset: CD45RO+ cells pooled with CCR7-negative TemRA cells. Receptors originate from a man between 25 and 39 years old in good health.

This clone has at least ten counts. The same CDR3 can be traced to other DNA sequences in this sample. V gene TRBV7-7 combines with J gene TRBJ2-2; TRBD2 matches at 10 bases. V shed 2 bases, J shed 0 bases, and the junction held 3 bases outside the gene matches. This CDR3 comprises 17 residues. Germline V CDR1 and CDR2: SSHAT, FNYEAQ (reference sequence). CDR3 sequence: CASSLRTSGPNTGELFF. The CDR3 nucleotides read TGTGCCAGCAGCTTAAGGACTAGCGGCCCGAACACCGGGGAGCTGTTTTTT.

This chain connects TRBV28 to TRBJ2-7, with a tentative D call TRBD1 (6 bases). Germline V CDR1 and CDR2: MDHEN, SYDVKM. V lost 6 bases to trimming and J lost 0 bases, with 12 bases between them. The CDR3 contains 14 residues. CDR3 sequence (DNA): TGTGCCAGCAGACTACAGGGAAGCTCCTACGAGCAGTACTTC. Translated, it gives CASRLQGSSYEQYF.

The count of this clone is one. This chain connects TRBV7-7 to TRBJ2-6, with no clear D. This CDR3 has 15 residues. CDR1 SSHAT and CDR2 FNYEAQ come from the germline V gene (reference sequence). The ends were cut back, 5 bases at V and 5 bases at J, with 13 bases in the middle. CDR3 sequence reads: CASSAYTSRANVLTF. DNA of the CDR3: TGTGCCAGCAGCGCTTATACAAGTCGGGCCAACGTCCTGACTTTC.

CDR3 loop: CASSVPRGPSYEQYF. The CDR3 bases are TGTGCCAGCAGCGTACCGCGGGGCCCCTCCTACGAGCAGTACTTC. The chain employs TRBV7-8 and TRBJ2-7; TRBD2 is a possible D gene (6 bases). Trimming cost V 5 bases and J 0 bases, with 14 bases left between them. From germline, CDR1 is SGHVS and CDR2 FQNEAQ. CDR3 length equals 15 residues. Combining the CDR3 with reference TRBV7-8 and TRBJ2-7 gives the whole variable domain GAGVSQSPRYKVAKRGQDVALRCDPISGHVSLFWYQQALGQGPEFLTYFQNEAQLDKSGLPSDRFFAERPEGSVSTLKIQRTQQEDSAVYLCASSVPRGPSYEQYFGPGTRLTVT.

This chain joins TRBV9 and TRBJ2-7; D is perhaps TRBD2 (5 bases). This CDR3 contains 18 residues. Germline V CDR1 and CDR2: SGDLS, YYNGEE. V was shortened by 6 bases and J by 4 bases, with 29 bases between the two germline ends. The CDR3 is CASTTRPPEERKPYEQYF. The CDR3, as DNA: TGTGCCAGCACTACGAGGCCCCCTGAAGAGCGGAAGCCTTACGAGCAGTACTTC. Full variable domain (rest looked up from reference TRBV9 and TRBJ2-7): DSGVTQTPKHLITATGQRVTLRCSPRSGDLSVYWYQQSLDQGLQFLIQYYNGEERAKGNILERFSAQQFPDLHSELNLSSLELGDSALYFCASTTRPPEERKPYEQYFGPGTRLTVT.

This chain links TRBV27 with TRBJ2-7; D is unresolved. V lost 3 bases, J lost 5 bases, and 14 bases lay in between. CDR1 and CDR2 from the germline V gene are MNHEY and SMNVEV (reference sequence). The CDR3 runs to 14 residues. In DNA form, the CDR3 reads TGTGCCAGCAGTTTGCGCACCCTGGGGAACGAGCAGTACTTC. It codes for CASSLRTLGNEQYF.

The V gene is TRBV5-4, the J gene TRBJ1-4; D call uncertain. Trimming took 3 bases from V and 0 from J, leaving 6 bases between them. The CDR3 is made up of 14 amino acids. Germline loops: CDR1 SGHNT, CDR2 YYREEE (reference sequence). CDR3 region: CASSWGATNEKLFF. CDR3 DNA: TGTGCCAGCAGCTGGGGTGCAACTAATGAAAAACTGTTTTTT.

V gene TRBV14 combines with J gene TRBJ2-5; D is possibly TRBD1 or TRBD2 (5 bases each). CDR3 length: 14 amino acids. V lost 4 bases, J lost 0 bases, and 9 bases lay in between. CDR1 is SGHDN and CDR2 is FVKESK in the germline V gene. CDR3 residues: CASSRGRYQETQYF. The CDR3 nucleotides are TGTGCCAGCAGCCGGGGACGGTACCAAGAGACCCAGTACTTC.

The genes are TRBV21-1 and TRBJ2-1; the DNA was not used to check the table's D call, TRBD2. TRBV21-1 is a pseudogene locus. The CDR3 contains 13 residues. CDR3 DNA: TGTGCCAGGTTAGCGGACCCGTACAATGAGCAGTTCTTC. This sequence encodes CARLADPYNEQFF.

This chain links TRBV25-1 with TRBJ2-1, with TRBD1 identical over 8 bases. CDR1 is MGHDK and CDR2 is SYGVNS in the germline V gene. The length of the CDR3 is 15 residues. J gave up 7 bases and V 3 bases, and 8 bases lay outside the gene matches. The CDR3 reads CASSDRQGLNNEQFF. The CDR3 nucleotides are TGTGCCAGCAGTGATCGACAGGGGTTGAATAATGAGCAGTTCTTC.

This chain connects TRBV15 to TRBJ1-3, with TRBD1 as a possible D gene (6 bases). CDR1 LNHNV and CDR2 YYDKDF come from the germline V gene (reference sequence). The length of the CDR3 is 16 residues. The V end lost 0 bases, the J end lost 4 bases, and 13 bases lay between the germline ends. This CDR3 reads CATSRDRGGGGNTIYF. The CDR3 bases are TGTGCCACCAGCAGAGATCGAGGAGGGGGAGGAAACACCATATATTTT.

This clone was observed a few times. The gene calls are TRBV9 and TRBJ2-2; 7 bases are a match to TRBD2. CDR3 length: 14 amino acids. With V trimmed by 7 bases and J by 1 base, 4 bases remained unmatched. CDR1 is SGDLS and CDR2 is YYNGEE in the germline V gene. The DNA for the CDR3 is TGTGCCAGCGGGGAGGGGAAGAACACCGGGGAGCTGTTTTTT. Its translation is CASGEGKNTGELFF.

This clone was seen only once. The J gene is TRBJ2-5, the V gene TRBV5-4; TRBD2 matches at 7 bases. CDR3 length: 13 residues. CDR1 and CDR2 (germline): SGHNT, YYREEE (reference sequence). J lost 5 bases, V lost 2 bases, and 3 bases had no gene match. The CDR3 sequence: CASSLAGWETQYF. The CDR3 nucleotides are TGTGCCAGCAGCTTAGCGGGGTGGGAGACCCAGTACTTC.

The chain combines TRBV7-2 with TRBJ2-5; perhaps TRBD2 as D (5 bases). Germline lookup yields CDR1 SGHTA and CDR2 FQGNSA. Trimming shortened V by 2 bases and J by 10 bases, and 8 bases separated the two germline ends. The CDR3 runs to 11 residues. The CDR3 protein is CASSLTRDQYF. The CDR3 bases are TGTGCCAGCAGCTTAACGAGGGACCAGTACTTC.

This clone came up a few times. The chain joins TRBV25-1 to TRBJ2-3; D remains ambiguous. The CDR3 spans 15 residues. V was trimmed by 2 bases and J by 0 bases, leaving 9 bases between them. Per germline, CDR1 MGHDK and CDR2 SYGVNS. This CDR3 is CASSERPASTDTQYF. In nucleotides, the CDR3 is TGTGCCAGCAGTGAACGGCCAGCTAGCACAGATACGCAGTATTTT.

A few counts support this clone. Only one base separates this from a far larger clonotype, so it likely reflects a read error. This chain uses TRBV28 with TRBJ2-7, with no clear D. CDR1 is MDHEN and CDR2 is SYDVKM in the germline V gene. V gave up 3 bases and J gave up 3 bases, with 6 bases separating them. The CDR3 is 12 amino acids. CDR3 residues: CASSFQNYEQYF. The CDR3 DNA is TGTGCCAGCAGTTTCCAGAACTACGAGCAGTACTTC.

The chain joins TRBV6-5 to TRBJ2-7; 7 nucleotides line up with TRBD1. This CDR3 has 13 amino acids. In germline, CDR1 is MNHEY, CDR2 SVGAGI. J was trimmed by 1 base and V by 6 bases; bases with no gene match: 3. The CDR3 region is CASRQGVSYEQYF. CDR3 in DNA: TGTGCCAGCAGGCAGGGGGTGTCCTACGAGCAGTACTTC.

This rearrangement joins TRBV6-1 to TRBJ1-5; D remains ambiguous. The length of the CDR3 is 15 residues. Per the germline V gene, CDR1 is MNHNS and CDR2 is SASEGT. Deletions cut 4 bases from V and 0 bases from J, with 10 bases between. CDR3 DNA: TGTGCCAGCAGTGGACACCATTATAGCAATCAGCCCCAGCATTTT. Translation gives CASSGHHYSNQPQHF.

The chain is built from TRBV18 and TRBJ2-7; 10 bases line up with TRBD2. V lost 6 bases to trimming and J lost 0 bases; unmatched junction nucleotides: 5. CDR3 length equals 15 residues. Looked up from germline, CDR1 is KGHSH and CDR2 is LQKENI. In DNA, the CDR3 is TGTGCCAGCTCGTTAGGGACTAGCGACTCCTACGAGCAGTACTTC. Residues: CASSLGTSDSYEQYF.

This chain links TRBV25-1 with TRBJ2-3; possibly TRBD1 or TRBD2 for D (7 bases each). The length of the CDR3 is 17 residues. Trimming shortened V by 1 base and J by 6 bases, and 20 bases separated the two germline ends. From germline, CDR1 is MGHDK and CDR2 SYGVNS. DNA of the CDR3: TGTGCCAGCAGTGAATTTGGCCCCGCAGGGGGAGGGGATACGCAGTATTTT. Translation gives CASSEFGPAGGGDTQYF.

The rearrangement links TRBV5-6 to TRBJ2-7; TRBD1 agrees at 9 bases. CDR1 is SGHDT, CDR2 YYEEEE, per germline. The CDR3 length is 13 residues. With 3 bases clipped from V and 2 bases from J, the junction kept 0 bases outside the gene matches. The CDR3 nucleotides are TGTGCCAGCAGCTGGACAGGGGCCTACGAGCAGTACTTC. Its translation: CASSWTGAYEQYF.

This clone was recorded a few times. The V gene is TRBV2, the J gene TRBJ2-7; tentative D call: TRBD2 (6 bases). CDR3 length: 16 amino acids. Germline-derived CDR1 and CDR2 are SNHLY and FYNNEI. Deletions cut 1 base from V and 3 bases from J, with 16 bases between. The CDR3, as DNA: TGTGCCAGCAGTGAAGTAAATCTAGCGCTGAACTACGAGCAGTACTTC. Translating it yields CASSEVNLALNYEQYF. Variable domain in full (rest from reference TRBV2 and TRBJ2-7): EPEVTQTPSHQVTQMGQEVILRCVPISNHLYFYWYRQILGQKVEFLVSFYNNEISEKSEIFDDQFSVERPDGSNFTLKIRSTKLEDSAMYFCASSEVNLALNYEQYFGPGTRLTVT.

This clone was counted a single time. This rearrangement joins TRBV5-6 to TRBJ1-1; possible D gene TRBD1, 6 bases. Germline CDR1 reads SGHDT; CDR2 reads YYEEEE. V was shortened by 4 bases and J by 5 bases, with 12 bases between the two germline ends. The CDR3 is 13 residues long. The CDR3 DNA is TGTGCCAGCAGCAACACAGGGACGACTGAAGCTTTCTTT. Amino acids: CASSNTGTTEAFF.

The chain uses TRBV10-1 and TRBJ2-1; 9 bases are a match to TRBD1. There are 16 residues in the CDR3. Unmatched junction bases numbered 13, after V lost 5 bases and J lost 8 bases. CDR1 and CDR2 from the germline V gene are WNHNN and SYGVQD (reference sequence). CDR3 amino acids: CASSYVQDRGGYEQFF. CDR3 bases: TGCGCCAGCAGTTACGTCCAGGACAGGGGAGGGTATGAGCAGTTCTTC.